Shown below are 28 T cell receptor beta chains from a single sample sequenced in a study of post-analysis software for immune sequencing data. No antigen has been identified for these receptors. Study findings and constraints: In patients, TRBV5-6, TRBV5-1 and TRBV20-1 belonged to roughly 5 TRBV segments found more frequently than in controls.

Included in the TCR beta cDNA libraries were unique molecular identifiers. TCRdb reprocessed the PCR reads via MiXCR and lists one record per CDR3 protein. Of approximately 630,000 distinct CDR3 sequences in the sample, approximately 60% were seen once. Material for sequencing was blood. Receptors were obtained from a girl under 10 years old with multiple sclerosis.

This clonotype was picked up a small number of times. The chain employs TRBV28 and TRBJ2-1, with D perhaps TRBD1 (6 bases). Germline values: CDR1 MDHEN, CDR2 SYDVKM. V lost 7 bases, J lost 4 bases, and 8 bases lay in between. There are 12 residues in the CDR3. In DNA form, the CDR3 reads TGTGCCAGCACCGGACAGTACAATGAGCAGTTCTTC. It translates to CASTGQYNEQFF.

V and J are TRBV11-2 and TRBJ2-1; maybe TRBD2 (5 bases). This CDR3 region has 16 residues. Trimming removed 7 bases from V and 6 bases from J, with 22 bases in between. Germline V gene sequence: CDR1 SGHAT, CDR2 FQNNGV. The CDR3 region is CASTISSGIGRNEQFF. In nucleotides, the CDR3 is TGTGCCAGCACCATTTCCTCCGGGATCGGGCGCAATGAGCAGTTCTTC.

The rearrangement uses TRBV20-1 and TRBJ2-5; 8 bases line up with TRBD1. The V and J ends lost 4 bases and 4 bases, in that order; junction bases with no gene match: 8. The CDR3 spans 14 residues. The germline V gene encodes CDR1 DFQATT and CDR2 SNEGSKA (reference sequence). CDR3 bases: TGCAGTGCTACGACTGGACAGGGTCGAGAGACCCAGTACTTC. Its translation: CSATTGQGRETQYF.

In DNA form, the CDR3 reads TGCGCCAGCAGAAGGGACACCAACTACGAGCAGTACTTC. Translation: CASRRDTNYEQYF. The chain carries TRBV5-1 and TRBJ2-7, with TRBD1 as a possible D gene (6 bases). The CDR3 is 13 residues long. Germline V gene lookup returns CDR1 SGHRS and CDR2 YFSETQ. Trimming left V 5 bases short and J 3 bases short, with 12 bases between.

This chain joins TRBV7-9 and TRBJ2-2; tentatively, D is TRBD1 (5 bases). V was clipped by 0 bases and J by 3 bases, with 8 bases between them. The CDR3 contains 15 residues. In germline, CDR1 is SEHNR, CDR2 FQNEAQ (reference sequence). For the CDR3, the DNA is TGTGCCAGCAGCTTAGCATCAGGGCACACCGGGGAGCTGTTTTTT. It codes for CASSLASGHTGELFF.

The chain joins TRBV3-1 to TRBJ1-1, with D unclear. With 10 bases removed from V and 4 bases from J, the gap between germline ends came to 10 bases. The CDR3 is made up of 11 amino acids. Germline lookup yields CDR1 LGHDT and CDR2 YNNKEL (reference sequence). The CDR3 region is CATHSGTEAFF. CDR3 nucleotides: TGTGCCACCCATTCGGGCACTGAAGCTTTCTTT.

The V and J genes are TRBV28 and TRBJ2-7, with D tentatively TRBD1 (6 bases). TRBJ2-5 matches the DNA end more closely, so the J call is doubtful. Germline V lookup: CDR1 MDHEN, CDR2 SYDVKM. The CDR3 is 16 residues long. CDR3 bases: TGTGCCAGCAGTAGTCTGGTGGACAGAGAATTAGAGACCCAGTACTTC. Amino acids: CASSSLVDRELETQYF.

This chain links TRBV2 with TRBJ2-1; TRBD2 aligns across 7 bases. The germline V gene encodes CDR1 SNHLY and CDR2 FYNNEI. This CDR3 comprises 15 residues. The V segment lost 3 bases and the J segment 9 bases; nucleotides outside the gene matches: 11. CDR3: CASSEWGGGNSEQFF. CDR3 nucleotide sequence: TGTGCCAGCAGTGAGTGGGGGGGAGGAAACAGTGAGCAGTTCTTC. The full variable domain, completed using reference TRBV2 and TRBJ2-1, is EPEVTQTPSHQVTQMGQEVILRCVPISNHLYFYWYRQILGQKVEFLVSFYNNEISEKSEIFDDQFSVERPDGSNFTLKIRSTKLEDSAMYFCASSEWGGGNSEQFFGPGTRLTVL.

This sequence joins TRBV5-1 and TRBJ2-1; tentatively, D is TRBD1 or TRBD2 (6 bases each). This CDR3 has 14 residues. In germline, CDR1 is SGHRS, CDR2 YFSETQ. V lost 0 bases to trimming and J lost 11 bases, with 15 bases between them. The CDR3 DNA reads TGCGCCAGCAGCTTGGATGACCCGGGGGCCAAGCAGTTCTTC. This translates into CASSLDDPGAKQFF.

This clonotype occurred a few times. The CDR3 loop is CASSLEAGQTQYF. The CDR3 region has the DNA TGCGCCAGCAGCTTGGAAGCGGGGCAGACCCAGTACTTC. The V call is TRBV5-1, the J call TRBJ2-5; 7 bases map to TRBD2. Germline loops: CDR1 SGHRS, CDR2 YFSETQ. This CDR3 spans 13 amino acids. The V gene end was trimmed by 0 bases and the J gene end by 6 bases; junction bases not matched to a gene: 2.

This sequence joins TRBV20-1 and TRBJ2-4; TRBD2 agrees at 11 bases. The CDR3 extends over 18 amino acids. Germline V gene lookup returns CDR1 DFQATT and CDR2 SNEGSKA (reference sequence). The V and J ends lost 6 bases and 1 base, in that order; junction bases with no gene match: 14. The CDR3 DNA sequence: TGCAGTGCCACCCTGGTGGTAGCGGGGGGGCGGGCCAAAAACATTCAGTACTTC. It encodes CSATLVVAGGRAKNIQYF.

This chain uses TRBV10-2 with TRBJ2-5; perhaps D is TRBD1 or TRBD2 (7 bases each). V lost 8 bases and J lost 5, with 15 bases in between. Germline CDR1 and CDR2: WSHSY and SAAADI. The CDR3 is 13 amino acids. CDR3 DNA: TGCGCCAGCGCCAGACAGGGAGGGGAGACCCAGTACTTC. Translation gives CASARQGGETQYF.

Worth noting for this clonotype: A much bigger clone sits one base away, suggesting this may be a read error. The chain uses TRBV5-1 and TRBJ2-7; a weak D match, TRBD2 (5 bases). The CDR3 sequence is 13 residues long. Germline-derived CDR1 and CDR2 are SGHRS and YFSETQ. V was trimmed by 4 bases and J by 0 bases, leaving 8 bases between them. CDR3 protein: CASSQSGSYEQYF. The CDR3 nucleotides are TGCGCCAGCAGCCAGAGCGGCTCCTACGAGCAGTACTTC.

The chain combines TRBV15 with TRBJ2-1; 9 nucleotides agree with TRBD1. In germline, CDR1 is LNHNV, CDR2 YYDKDF (reference sequence). The CDR3 spans 15 residues. V shed 2 bases and J 5 bases; nucleotides not matched to a gene: 4. The CDR3 bases are TGTGCCACCAGCAGATCCGGGACAGGGAACAATGAGCAGTTCTTC. It is translated as CATSRSGTGNNEQFF.

This clonotype was found a few times. The rearrangement links TRBV20-1 to TRBJ2-7; D may correspond to TRBD1 or TRBD2 (5 bases each). In germline, CDR1 is DFQATT, CDR2 SNEGSKA (reference sequence). The CDR3 contains 16 residues. Trimming shortened V by 5 bases and J by 4 bases, and 24 bases separated the two germline ends. The CDR3 loop reads CSASRGFRDGAYEQYF. DNA for the CDR3: TGCAGTGCTTCGCGCGGGTTCCGGGACGGAGCTTACGAGCAGTACTTC.

The CDR3 nucleotides read TGTGCCAGCACTCCGGGACTAGCGGGAGTCGGCTACGAGCAGTACTTC. Protein sequence: CASTPGLAGVGYEQYF. The V call is TRBV5-5, the J call TRBJ2-7; 14 nucleotides line up with TRBD2. The CDR3 extends over 16 amino acids. V gave up 6 bases and J gave up 3 bases; unmatched junction bases: 8. CDR1 and CDR2 (germline): SGHKS, YYEKEE (reference sequence).

The J gene is TRBJ2-5, the V gene TRBV24-1; 8 bases fit TRBD1. V dropped 0 bases and J dropped 4; count of bases not matched to a gene: 15. Germline V gives CDR1 KGHDR, CDR2 SFDVKD. This CDR3 region has 19 residues. The CDR3 spells CATSDLGKGQALGRETQYF. In DNA, the CDR3 is TGTGCCACCAGTGATTTGGGAAAGGGACAGGCGCTTGGACGAGAGACCCAGTACTTC.

This clonotype was seen more than once but under ten times. The chain couples TRBV7-9 to TRBJ1-2; D might be TRBD1 (6 bases). CDR1 is SEHNR and CDR2 is FQNEAQ in the germline V gene (reference sequence). The CDR3 is 12 amino acids. The V gene lost 3 bases and the J gene lost 6 bases, with 8 bases spanning the gap. The CDR3 here is CASSFSGDGYTF. The CDR3 DNA sequence: TGTGCCAGCAGCTTTTCAGGGGATGGCTACACCTTC.

The chain combines TRBV5-6 with TRBJ2-5; D tentatively fits TRBD1 or TRBD2 (5 bases each). Per the germline V gene, CDR1 is SGHDT and CDR2 is YYEEEE. Trimming removed 0 bases at V and 6 bases at J, with 12 bases between. CDR3 size: 14 residues. This chain's CDR3 is CASSLVGELKTQYF. CDR3 in DNA: TGTGCCAGCAGCTTGGTAGGGGAGTTAAAGACCCAGTACTTC.

This clonotype was observed once. The rearrangement uses TRBV7-9 and TRBJ1-1, with 7 bases lining up with TRBD1. The CDR3 extends over 19 amino acids. Germline CDR1 reads SEHNR; CDR2 reads FQNEAQ (reference sequence). The trim removed 5 bases at V and 1 base at J, leaving 19 bases unmatched. Here the CDR3 DNA reads TGTGCCAGCAGCATTCACCGGGACAGTCTTTCTAAGGGGAACACTGAAGCTTTCTTT. This codes for CASSIHRDSLSKGNTEAFF.

The rearrangement uses TRBV20-1 and TRBJ1-3; perhaps TRBD1 as D (5 bases). CDR1 and CDR2 (germline): DFQATT, SNEGSKA (reference sequence). The CDR3 covers 13 residues. Between the trimmed V and J ends, which lost 4 bases and 2 bases, there was a span of 9 bases. This CDR3 reads CSAIGTAGNTIYF. In DNA form, the CDR3 reads TGCAGTGCTATAGGGACGGCTGGAAACACCATATATTTT.

The CDR3 protein is CASSQALLAGDQETQYF. Here the CDR3 DNA reads TGCGCCAGCAGCCAAGCCCTACTAGCGGGGGACCAAGAGACCCAGTACTTC. The rearrangement joins TRBV4-3 to TRBJ2-5; TRBD2 aligns across 11 bases. V trimming: 1 base; J trimming: 0 bases; junction bases outside the gene matches: 4. The CDR3 contains 17 residues. Germline V gene lookup returns CDR1 LGHNA and CDR2 YSLEER.

This chain connects TRBV10-3 to TRBJ2-1; 11 bases line up with TRBD2. From germline, CDR1 is ENHRY and CDR2 SYGVKD. The length of the CDR3 is 16 residues. With V trimmed by 3 bases and J by 8 bases, 9 bases remained unmatched. The CDR3 loop is CAISDGSGGAGDEQFF. The CDR3 DNA reads as TGTGCCATCAGTGACGGTAGCGGGGGGGCCGGAGATGAGCAGTTCTTC.

The chain carries TRBV28 and TRBJ2-7, with D possibly TRBD1 on 6 matching bases. The DNA end lines up better with TRBJ2-5; the J call may be wrong. The CDR3 length is 17 residues. CDR1 is MDHEN and CDR2 is SYDVKM in the germline V gene. This chain's CDR3 is CASSMVRSSLRGETQYF. The DNA of the CDR3 is TGTGCCAGCAGCATGGTCCGGTCTTCATTAAGGGGGGAGACCCAGTACTTC.

The gene calls are TRBV6-2 or TRBV6-3 and TRBJ2-1; 9 nucleotides line up with TRBD1. Germline V lookup: CDR1 MNHEY, CDR2 SVGEGT. The CDR3 has 15 amino acids. The J segment lost 5 bases and the V segment lost 6 bases, leaving 8 bases of the junction unmatched. This CDR3 reads CASRIQGARNNEQFF. For the CDR3, the DNA is TGTGCCAGCAGAATACAGGGGGCGAGAAACAATGAGCAGTTCTTC.

The genes are TRBV7-9 and TRBJ2-5; the D is unclear. V was shortened by 5 bases and J by 5 bases, with 12 bases between the two germline ends. This CDR3 is built from 13 residues. CDR1 and CDR2 from the germline V gene are SEHNR and FQNEAQ (reference sequence). CDR3 region: CASSPPRRETQYF. The DNA for the CDR3 is TGTGCCAGCAGCCCGCCCCGCAGGGAGACCCAGTACTTC.

The rearrangement uses TRBV7-3 and TRBJ2-1; TRBD1 is a possible D gene (6 bases). Between the trimmed V and J ends, which lost 5 bases and 9 bases, there was a span of 14 bases. Germline V lookup: CDR1 SGHTA, CDR2 FQGTGA. This CDR3 is 13 amino acids long. The CDR3 reads CASSLDRSREQFF. The CDR3 coding sequence is TGTGCCAGCAGCCTAGACAGGTCCCGTGAGCAGTTCTTC.

This clonotype was observed a handful of times. CDR3 nucleotide sequence: TGCAGTGCTGGGACAGGGGGCAGGTCTAGCGGACCCTACGAGCAGTACTTC. Translated: CSAGTGGRSSGPYEQYF. This sequence joins TRBV20-1 and TRBJ2-7; TRBD1 aligns across 12 bases. This CDR3 is 17 amino acids long. Germline CDR1 reads DFQATT; CDR2 reads SNEGSKA (reference sequence). J lost 2 bases, V lost 5 bases, and 13 bases had no gene match.